This record looks at one T cell receptor beta chain sequence and its context. The data originate from a study of blood T cell repertoires in COVID-19. CDR1 is LNHDA, CDR2 SQIVND, per germline (reference sequence). The V gene lost 6 bases and the J gene lost 4 bases, with 12 bases spanning the gap. CDR3 size: 14 residues. As originally analysed: Amplification of reference gene primers provided the estimated nucleated cell counts. TCRdb's table, derived via immunoSEQ multiplex PCR, lists solely in-frame clones and lacks some. V, J and clone size reflect that table, while D and trimming were determined from the DNA. Here the sample spans tens of thousands of clones, around 81% being singletons.

What was sequenced was peripheral blood. This sequence was found in an older woman with acute or convalescent COVID-19. The rearrangement joins TRBV19 to TRBJ2-2, with a tentative D call TRBD2 (6 bases). CDR3 in DNA: TGTGCCAGTAGCCCCGGGGGTGGCACCGGGGAGCTGTTTTTT. Translation gives CASSPGGGTGELFF.